These 3 T cell receptor beta chains originate from one sample sequenced in a study of CD8 T cells in Susac syndrome. Reverse transcription of about 0.45 to 1 ug RNA was performed with random hexamers. TCRdb reprocessed the immunoSEQ multiplex PCR reads with MiXCR, giving one entry per CDR3 protein. The data show just over 300,000 distinct CDR3 sequences, about 90% seen once. The sample was CD4+ T cells from PBMCs. These TCRs come from a human donor with multiple sclerosis.

The chain carries TRBV11-2 and TRBJ1-3, with TRBD1 as a possible D gene (6 bases). Germline V lookup: CDR1 SGHAT, CDR2 FQNNGV. There are 19 residues in the CDR3. V shed 4 bases and J shed 0 bases, with 22 bases lying between them. The CDR3 region is CASSSPHDRQVRSGNTIYF. The CDR3 DNA reads TGTGCCAGCAGCTCACCCCATGATAGACAGGTCCGCTCTGGAAACACCATATATTTT.

This chain uses TRBV20-1 with TRBJ1-4, with D possibly TRBD1 on 5 matching bases. V lost 6 bases and J 5 bases, leaving 10 bases between the germline ends. CDR1 is DFQATT and CDR2 is SNEGSKA in the germline V gene (reference sequence). This CDR3 spans 12 amino acids. CDR3 loop: CSALTENEKLFF. DNA of the CDR3: TGCAGTGCCCTGACAGAGAATGAAAAACTGTTTTTT.

The CDR3 DNA follows: TGTGCCAGCAGCTTAGGTCGGTTCGCTGAAGCTTTCTTT. Translation gives CASSLGRFAEAFF. The V call is TRBV11-2, the J call TRBJ1-1; D not resolved. From germline, CDR1 is SGHAT and CDR2 FQNNGV. V lost 1 base and J lost 6, with 9 bases in between. This CDR3 contains 13 residues.